The next 9 T cell receptor beta chains were all read from a single sample in a study of regulatory T cells in long-lasting Graves disease. Sample time point: newly diagnosed GD, antithyroid drugs for less than 3 months. PBMCs provided the RNA from which the TCR library was made. In building TCR beta libraries, iRepertoire HTBI primers were used together with Arm-PCR of CDR3 regions. TCRdb re-called the multiplex PCR reads with MiXCR, one entry per CDR3 protein. The sample contains 400,000 to 500,000 distinct CDR3 sequences, 12% to 15% of which appear only once. These same records also appear under a second study, on T cells in Graves' hyperthyroidism and ophthalmopathy.

This specimen consisted of peripheral blood mononuclear cells (PBMCs), obtained at new diagnosis, from a patient treated with antithyroid drugs. The receptors were sampled from a woman in her 50s with Graves disease.

The chain carries TRBV19 and TRBJ1-2; 8 positions agree with TRBD1. The CDR3 is 14 amino acids. The J segment lost 4 bases and the V segment lost 8 bases, leaving 9 bases of the junction unmatched. Germline CDR1 reads LNHDA; CDR2 reads SQIVND (reference sequence). The CDR3 DNA sequence: TGTGCCAGTTCGAACCCAGGGGGCGCCTATGGCTACACCTTC. Translating it yields CASSNPGGAYGYTF. Full variable domain (missing parts from reference TRBV19 and TRBJ1-2): DGGITQSPKYLFRKEGQNVTLSCEQNLNHDAMYWYRQDPGQGLRLIYYSQIVNDFQKGDIAEGYSVSREKKESFPLTVTSAQKNPTAFYLCASSNPGGAYGYTFGSGTRLTVV.

At least ten counts were recorded for this clonotype. The chain uses TRBV13 and TRBJ1-4; D is perhaps TRBD1 (6 bases). The V gene's germline CDR1 is PRHDT and CDR2 FYEKMQ (reference sequence). The CDR3 consists of 13 residues. Trimming stripped 3 bases from V and 8 bases from J, with 10 bases between. CDR3 sequence reads: CASSFQGQEKLFF. CDR3 nucleotides: TGTGCCAGCAGCTTTCAGGGGCAAGAAAAACTGTTTTTT.

This clonotype was counted at least ten times. The V call is TRBV10-3, the J call TRBJ1-5, with D perhaps matching TRBD1 (6 bases). Looked up from germline, CDR1 is ENHRY and CDR2 is SYGVKD. The germline V and J ends were trimmed by 0 bases and 4 bases, with 16 bases remaining between them. The CDR3 consists of 17 residues. CDR3 amino acids: CAISESVAGTTNQPQHF. For the CDR3, the DNA is TGTGCCATCAGTGAGTCGGTGGCAGGGACAACTAATCAGCCCCAGCATTTT.

This chain uses TRBV27 with TRBJ2-7; 9 positions agree with TRBD2. The CDR3 totals 15 residues. V was pared by 0 bases and J by 7 bases, with 7 bases of the junction left unmatched. Germline V gene lookup returns CDR1 MNHEY and CDR2 SMNVEV (reference sequence). CDR3 nucleotide sequence: TGTGCCAGCAGTTTATCTGCCAGCGGGAGGCTAGAGCAGTACTTC. Residues: CASSLSASGRLEQYF.

This clonotype has ten or more counts. The chain carries TRBV5-5 and TRBJ2-1; 7 bases agree with TRBD2. CDR3 length equals 14 residues. Trimming removed 7 bases from V and 4 bases from J; junction bases left unmatched: 8. Germline V gene sequence: CDR1 SGHKS, CDR2 YYEKEE (reference sequence). The DNA for the CDR3 is TGTGCCAGCCTCGTTGCGGGAGATTACAATGAGCAGTTCTTC. It specifies CASLVAGDYNEQFF.

This clonotype has a count of ten or more. The rearrangement uses TRBV7-9 and TRBJ2-1; the match to TRBD1 covers 8 bases. With V trimmed by 5 bases and J by 5 bases, 17 bases remained unmatched. CDR1 and CDR2 from the germline V gene are SEHNR and FQNEAQ (reference sequence). The CDR3 is made up of 18 amino acids. In DNA form, the CDR3 reads TGTGCCAGCAGCCTCTGGACAGGGAGAAAGGGTGGGGACAATGAGCAGTTCTTC. The encoded protein is CASSLWTGRKGGDNEQFF.

This clonotype has ten or more counts. V is TRBV28 and J is TRBJ2-5, with TRBD1 matching 7 bases. The CDR3 has 14 residues. CDR1 is MDHEN and CDR2 is SYDVKM in the germline V gene. Trimming took 8 bases from V and 2 from J; bases not matched to a gene: 8. The CDR3 loop reads CASGVTGEQETQYF. The CDR3 DNA is TGTGCCAGCGGAGTAACAGGGGAACAAGAGACCCAGTACTTC.

This clonotype was counted between two and nine times. V and J are TRBV18 and TRBJ2-3; D possibly corresponds to TRBD1 (6 bases). The CDR3 is made up of 17 amino acids. With 2 bases removed from V and 5 bases from J, the gap between germline ends came to 20 bases. Germline V gene lookup returns CDR1 KGHSH and CDR2 LQKENI. The CDR3 DNA reads TGTGCCAGCTCACCAACCGTACAGGGAACCCGAAGAGATACGCAGTATTTT. Translation gives CASSPTVQGTRRDTQYF. The entire variable domain, with the rest obtained from reference TRBV18 and TRBJ2-3, is as follows: NAGVMQNPRHLVRRRGQEARLRCSPMKGHSHVYWYRQLPEEGLKFMVYLQKENIIDESGMPKERFSAEFPKEGPSILRIQQVVRGDSAAYFCASSPTVQGTRRDTQYFGPGTRLTVL.

This clonotype turned up a few times. The chain carries TRBV5-4 and TRBJ2-2; no clear D gene. The germline CDR1 and CDR2 sequences are SGHNT and YYREEE (reference sequence). CDR3 length: 16 residues. V was pared by 1 base and J by 0 bases, with 10 bases between. This CDR3 reads CASSLLQYANTGELFF. In nucleotides, the CDR3 is TGTGCCAGCAGCTTGTTGCAATACGCGAACACCGGGGAGCTGTTTTTT.